This T cell receptor (beta chain) is from a study of T-cell memory formation after mild COVID-19. The wider study: TCR clusters showed largely donor specificity. Whole-study results and caveats: Of the contracting clones, CD4+ ones lay mainly in CM and EM, and CD8+ ones in EMRA.

TCRdb redid the calling of the 5' RACE reads with MiXCR, one entry per CDR3 protein. The table includes around 510,000 distinct CDR3 sequences, less than 25% detected once. This CDR3 is 16 amino acids long. With V trimmed by 1 base and J by 4 bases, 7 bases remained unmatched. Details on this clonotype: The antigen remains undetermined.

The chain recombines TRBV12-3 or TRBV12-4 with TRBJ2-1; 7 bases are shared with TRBD2. Sample: PBMCs or a T cell subset sorted from them (not recorded which). The TCR comes from an adult woman who had mild COVID-19 (a few samples of this study predate the infection). Cell type and time point are not known. CDR3 in amino acids: CASSLDVGRPYNEQFF. CDR3 DNA: TGTGCCAGCAGTTTAGACGTCGGGAGGCCGTACAATGAGCAGTTCTTC.